The present entry profiles one T cell receptor (beta chain) with its context. The CDR3 is 14 amino acids. V dropped 2 bases and J dropped 3 bases, with 9 bases sitting between them. Germline values: CDR1 SGHNT, CDR2 YYREEE (reference sequence). This entry comes from a study of identical twins. TCRdb itself ran the 5' RACE reads through MiXCR, one entry per CDR3 protein. The data contain about 520,000 distinct CDR3 sequences, less than 25% of them seen just once; the ten biggest clones take up roughly 0.91%. The sample also formed part of further work on T cells expressing NK-cell markers. Per that paper: Dominant NKG2C+ clonotypes made up about 1.0-7.0% of CD8+ T cells in roughly 6 donors. Similarly, these clonotypes led the CD3+CD56-NKG2C+ fraction as well in a few donors.

Source material: CD4+ T cells sorted from blood. The V call is TRBV5-4, the J call TRBJ1-5; D is unclear. The clonotype originates from a woman aged 18-30 years in good health. CDR3 DNA: TGTGCCAGCAGCTTTCGGGGATCCAATCAGCCCCAGCATTTT. Residues: CASSFRGSNQPQHF.